Following are 12 T cell receptor beta chains from one sample sequenced in a study of cytomegalovirus exposure and HLA in healthy donors (dated 2017 in TCRdb). The method was the immunoSEQ multiplex PCR assay. A mixture of 60 forward primers for TCR Vbeta segments and 13 reverse primers for TCR Jbeta segments was used in the multiplex PCR. TCRdb limited this immuneACCESS table to in-frame rearrangements with V and J called. A share of clones is missing; checked studies link under half to unresolved V genes, and the rest is unexplained. Recorded for this sample are 150,000 to 200,000 clones; around 80% of them occurred a single time. About 3.8% of the sample goes to the ten largest clones. The sample taken for sequencing was PBMCs. The receptor set was obtained from a woman aged 60-75 years in good health and CMV-seropositive.

The genes are TRBV5-1 and TRBJ2-1; 7 nucleotides agree with TRBD2. After removal of 0 bases from V and 5 bases from J, the junction contained 8 bases not matched to a gene. The CDR3 loop spans 16 amino acids. Germline V gives CDR1 SGHRS, CDR2 YFSETQ. CDR3 in DNA: TGCGCCAGCAGCTTGGTACGGGGGAGGGCTCACAATGAGCAGTTCTTC. Translating it yields CASSLVRGRAHNEQFF.

The chain joins TRBV28 to TRBJ1-5, with D perhaps matching TRBD1 (6 bases). CDR1 and CDR2 from the germline V gene are MDHEN and SYDVKM. The germline V and J ends were trimmed by 7 bases and 0 bases, with 19 bases remaining between them. The CDR3 consists of 17 residues. The CDR3 nucleotides are TGTGCCAGCACTCCCACACCGGGACAACTTAGCAATCAGCCCCAGCATTTT. Its protein product is CASTPTPGQLSNQPQHF.

The V gene is TRBV9, the J gene TRBJ2-5; D ambiguous. Gene TRBJ2-7 matches the end of the DNA better, so the J call may be wrong. In germline, CDR1 is SGDLS, CDR2 YYNGEE. The CDR3 is 16 amino acids. The CDR3 is CASSVGFAASSYEQYF. The CDR3 bases are TGTGCCAGCAGCGTTGGTTTTGCGGCTAGCTCCTACGAGCAGTACTTC.

The genes are TRBV5-1 and TRBJ2-7, with a weak D call TRBD2 (6 bases). From germline, CDR1 is SGHRS and CDR2 YFSETQ. The V gene lost 4 bases and the J gene lost 3 bases, with 11 bases spanning the gap. This CDR3 region has 13 residues. The CDR3 sequence is CASSPGVDYEQYF. DNA of the CDR3: TGCGCCAGCAGCCCGGGGGTCGACTACGAGCAGTACTTC.

The V call is TRBV7-2, the J call TRBJ1-2; TRBD1 might be the D (5 bases). The CDR3 spans 16 residues. Trimming removed 1 base at V and 0 bases at J, with 12 bases between. CDR1 is SGHTA and CDR2 is FQGNSA in the germline V gene. CDR3 nucleotide sequence: TGTGCCAGCAGCTTAGGGGGCGGGGGAGCTAACTATGGCTACACCTTC. This sequence encodes CASSLGGGGANYGYTF.

The chain uses TRBV9 and TRBJ1-3; D is unresolved. The CDR3 sequence is 13 residues long. The germline V gene encodes CDR1 SGDLS and CDR2 YYNGEE. V was clipped by 3 bases and J by 2 bases, with 6 bases between them. The CDR3: CASSAGAGNTIYF. The CDR3 DNA reads TGTGCCAGCAGCGCGGGAGCTGGAAACACCATATATTTT.

The V gene is TRBV28, the J gene TRBJ2-7, with a weak D call TRBD1 (6 bases). V was trimmed by 5 bases and J by 5 bases, leaving 19 bases between them. Germline-derived CDR1 and CDR2 are MDHEN and SYDVKM. The CDR3 is 15 amino acids. The CDR3 loop reads CASSLGQWNMNEQYF. The CDR3 DNA is TGTGCCAGCAGTCTCGGACAGTGGAATATGAACGAGCAGTACTTC.

V gene TRBV5-1 combines with J gene TRBJ2-3, with 7 bases aligning to TRBD2. The germline V gene has CDR1 SGHRS and CDR2 YFSETQ. The CDR3 extends over 15 amino acids. The J segment lost 2 bases and the V segment lost 9 bases, leaving 12 bases of the junction unmatched. Written as DNA, the CDR3 is TGCGCCACACGACGGACTAGTATCCTCACAGATACGCAGTATTTT. Translation: CATRRTSILTDTQYF.

This clone was observed a single time. The CDR3 bases are TGTGCCAGTAGTACCGAGAGGGGGCACGGCTACGAGCAGTACTTC. It is translated as CASSTERGHGYEQYF. This chain connects TRBV19 to TRBJ2-7; 7 bases are shared with TRBD1. The CDR3 runs to 15 residues. CDR1 is LNHDA and CDR2 is SQIVND in the germline V gene (reference sequence). With V trimmed by 4 bases and J by 3 bases, 9 bases remained unmatched. Supplemented by reference TRBV19 and TRBJ2-7, the full variable domain reads DGGITQSPKYLFRKEGQNVTLSCEQNLNHDAMYWYRQDPGQGLRLIYYSQIVNDFQKGDIAEGYSVSREKKESFPLTVTSAQKNPTAFYLCASSTERGHGYEQYFGPGTRLTVT.

This clone has more than one count but fewer than ten. The rearrangement links TRBV27 to TRBJ1-2; 7 nucleotides line up with TRBD1. Germline values: CDR1 MNHEY, CDR2 SMNVEV (reference sequence). The CDR3 covers 13 residues. Trimming removed 9 bases from V and 0 bases from J; junction bases left unmatched: 4. In DNA form, the CDR3 reads TGTGCCAGGTCGACAGGGACTAACTATGGCTACACCTTC. It translates to CARSTGTNYGYTF.

The DNA of the CDR3 is TGTGCCAGCAGTTCCCAGGGAGGTGTACACTTTGAGCAGTTCTTC. It yields the protein CASSSQGGVHFEQFF. The chain is built from TRBV7-8 and TRBJ2-1; weak D call: TRBD2 (6 bases). The CDR3 is 15 amino acids. V lost 6 bases and J 9 bases, leaving 21 bases between the germline ends. Germline values: CDR1 SGHVS, CDR2 FQNEAQ. The entire variable domain, with the rest obtained from reference TRBV7-8 and TRBJ2-1, is as follows: GAGVSQSPRYKVAKRGQDVALRCDPISGHVSLFWYQQALGQGPEFLTYFQNEAQLDKSGLPSDRFFAERPEGSVSTLKIQRTQQEDSAVYLCASSSQGGVHFEQFFGPGTRLTVL.

The chain links TRBV27 to TRBJ2-3; D is uncertain. V was trimmed by 5 bases and J by 0 bases, leaving 6 bases between them. Germline V lookup: CDR1 MNHEY, CDR2 SMNVEV (reference sequence). The CDR3 spans 13 residues. The CDR3 nucleotides are TGTGCCAGCAGTCGTCCTAGCACAGATACGCAGTATTTT. It specifies CASSRPSTDTQYF.